The present entry profiles one T cell receptor (beta chain) with its context. Using a J-beta primer mix together with a sample-barcoded 5' primer, a second PCR was run for about 6 to 12 cycles. Each cDNA molecule received a tag from a template-switch adaptor that had 12 random nucleotides. From the 5' RACE reads, TCRdb called clonotypes with MiXCR, one entry per CDR3 protein. The data contain over 500,000 distinct CDR3 sequences, around a quarter of them singletons. The source of the sample is a study of blood T cells in healthy people across ages. CDR3 length: 15 amino acids. The germline gives CDR1 SEHNR, CDR2 FQNEAQ (reference sequence). Unmatched junction bases numbered 8, after V lost 5 bases and J lost 3 bases. The same specimen was also included in a second study, on T cells of mothers and their children. That work contributes: A primer called M1S, used in the second PCR, added sample barcodes and 2-4 random nucleotides. Persisting microchimeric T cell clones went undetected.

The chain carries TRBV7-9 and TRBJ2-5; 8 positions agree with TRBD1. Sequencing used blood. This TCR derives from a boy aged 2 to 9 in good health. The CDR3 loop reads CASSPGQGGEETQYF. In nucleotides, the CDR3 is TGTGCCAGCAGCCCAGGACAGGGAGGCGAAGAGACCCAGTACTTC.